Sequencing of this TCR beta chain was carried out in a study of cytomegalovirus exposure and HLA in healthy donors. At the level of the study: Early release data held 85 million to 95 million unique TCRs from HLA-typed donors. Findings of the study overall: Analyzed later, association rates of TCRs varied across HLA loci, with DRB1 most and HLA-C fewest.

The PCR had 60 Vbeta and 13 Jbeta primers. The table came from immunoSEQ multiplex PCR; TCRdb's copy has only in-frame clones and leaves some out. The repertoire consists of fewer than 200,000 clones, with 84% occurring once and the leading ten covering around 1.2%. To note about this clone: Its antigen remains unknown.

The CDR3 is made up of 14 amino acids. The V and J ends lost 2 bases and 8 bases, in that order; junction bases with no gene match: 8. From germline, CDR1 is SQVTM and CDR2 ANQGSEA. The sequencing sample was made of PBMCs. This TCR came from a girl under 10 years old in good health and CMV-seropositive. The J gene is TRBJ1-1, the V gene TRBV29-1; 10 nucleotides align to TRBD1. The CDR3 DNA reads as TGCAGCGTTGAACTGACAGGGGGCGGAGGAGAAGCTTTCTTT. It codes for CSVELTGGGGEAFF.